Listed below are T cell receptor beta chains from one sample, sequenced in a study of cytomegalovirus exposure and HLA in healthy donors. Sequenced by immunoSEQ multiplex PCR; TCRdb stores in-frame clones only, minus some. The data show roughly 98,000 clones, with 75% to 80% seen just once and about 8.3% held by the top ten. Sequenced: PBMCs. The source of these receptors is a female donor in good health and CMV-seronegative. The CDR3 runs from the conserved cysteine through the conserved F or W. D genes are given only for firm matches. Clone size is given for some rows only: seen once, a few or many times, or a class if the clone is expanded.

v_gene	d_gene	abundance	j_gene	CDR3aa	CDR3nt
TRBV6-4	NA	NA	TRBJ2-3	CASSDSLFSTQYF	TGTGCCAGCAGTGACTCCTTATTCAGTACGCAGTATTTT
TRBV29-1	TRBD2	NA	TRBJ2-7	CSVEVWAGVGTYEQYF	TGCAGCGTTGAAGTCTGGGCGGGGGTAGGGACCTACGAGCAGTACTTC
TRBV19	TRBD2	NA	TRBJ2-2	CASSLGLAGAGELFF	TGTGCCAGTAGTCTCGGACTAGCGGGAGCCGGGGAGCTGTTTTTT
TRBV30	TRBD1	NA	TRBJ1-2	CAWSVRQGVYGYTF	TGTGCTTGGAGTGTACGACAGGGAGTCTATGGCTACACCTTC
TRBV5-4	NA	NA	TRBJ1-2	CASSFGTTPYF	TGTGCCAGCAGCTTCGGGACTACGCCCTACTTC
TRBV5-1	NA	NA	TRBJ2-1	CASRGSANNEQFF	TGCGCCAGCAGGGGTAGCGCCAACAATGAGCAGTTCTTC
TRBV14	TRBD2	NA	TRBJ2-3	CASSQGLATDTQYF	TGTGCCAGCAGCCAAGGACTAGCCACAGATACGCAGTATTTT
TRBV5-1	TRBD2	NA	TRBJ2-3	CASSLGLGGTDTQYF	TGCGCCAGCAGCCTAGGACTAGGTGGCACAGATACGCAGTATTTT
TRBV7-9	TRBD2	NA	TRBJ2-3	CASSPIAGTQYF	TGTGCCAGCAGCCCTATAGCGGGGACGCAGTATTTT
TRBV30	NA	few	TRBJ2-5	CAWIVSGTETQYF	TGTGCCTGGATAGTTTCAGGTACTGAGACCCAGTACTTC
TRBV9	NA	few	TRBJ2-1	CASSPWTEFYNEQFF	TGTGCCAGCAGCCCCTGGACAGAGTTCTACAATGAGCAGTTCTTC
TRBV5-1	TRBD1	NA	TRBJ1-3	CASSWGGTGERTIYF	TGCGCCAGCAGCTGGGGCGGGACAGGGGAAAGGACCATATATTTT
TRBV7-2	TRBD2	NA	TRBJ2-7	CASSSNSRGGGAEQYF	TGTGCCAGCAGCTCAAATTCGCGGGGGGGAGGGGCCGAGCAGTACTTC
TRBV5-8	TRBD2	NA	TRBJ2-7	CASSLDQGTTSGRSEQYF	TGTGCCAGCAGCTTGGACCAGGGGACCACTAGCGGGAGATCCGAGCAGTACTTC
TRBV7-8	TRBD1	NA	TRBJ1-2	CASSLQGAPNYGYTF	TGTGCCAGCAGCCTACAGGGGGCCCCTAACTATGGCTACACCTTC
TRBV19	NA	NA	TRBJ2-6	CATNSGDASGANVLTF	TGTGCCACCAACTCGGGGGACGCCTCTGGGGCCAACGTCCTGACTTTC
TRBV19	TRBD1	NA	TRBJ1-5	CASSFGDRGPHQPQHF	TGTGCCAGTAGTTTCGGAGACAGGGGCCCCCATCAGCCCCAGCATTTT
TRBV7-6	TRBD1	NA	TRBJ1-6	CASSYGTGVVSPLHF	TGTGCCAGCAGTTACGGGACAGGGGTAGTTTCACCCCTCCACTTT
TRBV5-1	TRBD2	NA	TRBJ2-2	CASSLASGGVGELFF	TGCGCCAGCAGCTTGGCCTCCGGGGGGGTCGGGGAGCTGTTTTTT
TRBV5-5	NA	NA	TRBJ1-1	CASSSRVVNTEAFF	TGTGCCAGCAGCTCCAGGGTGGTCAACACTGAAGCTTTCTTT
TRBV10-3	NA	NA	TRBJ1-4	CAISDTQGNEKLFF	TGTGCCATCAGTGATACACAGGGAAATGAAAAACTGTTTTTT
TRBV6-5	NA	NA	TRBJ2-5	CASSGLGETQYF	TGTGCCAGCAGTGGTCTGGGCGAGACCCAGTACTTC
TRBV18	NA	NA	TRBJ2-1	CASSPLTGPRFYNEQFF	TGTGCCAGCTCACCACTTACAGGGCCAAGATTCTACAATGAGCAGTTCTTC
TRBV7-2	TRBD1	few	TRBJ2-5	CASSLVGTVQETQYF	TGTGCCAGCAGCTTAGTTGGGACAGTCCAAGAGACCCAGTACTTC
TRBV27	NA	NA	TRBJ1-2	CASRSTGTYYGYTF	TGTGCCAGCAGATCTACCGGGACTTACTATGGCTACACCTTC
TRBV4-3	NA	NA	TRBJ1-1	CASNPGLPMNTEAFF	TGCGCCAGCAACCCGGGACTCCCGATGAACACTGAAGCTTTCTTT
TRBV6-6	TRBD2	NA	TRBJ2-2	CASRTSGGAGELFF	TGTGCCAGCAGGACTAGCGGTGGGGCCGGGGAGCTGTTTTTT
TRBV7-7	NA	NA	TRBJ1-1	CASSPRRGSMNTEAFF	TGTGCTAGCAGCCCGAGACGGGGGAGCATGAACACTGAAGCTTTCTTT
TRBV7-3	TRBD2	few	TRBJ2-7	CASSPSGGPHEQYF	TGTGCCAGCAGCCCCTCGGGGGGGCCCCACGAGCAGTACTTC
TRBV27	NA	NA	TRBJ2-5	CASSPRDFQETQYF	TGTGCCAGCAGTCCGAGGGACTTTCAAGAGACCCAGTACTTC
TRBV21-1	NA	once	TRBJ2-5	CASSKVHPGLQEAQYF	TGTGCCAGCAGCAAAGTGCACCCCGGTTTACAAGAGGCCCAGTACTTC
TRBV6-1	NA	NA	TRBJ2-7	CASSDTGSLSYEQYF	TGTGCCAGCAGTGATACAGGGAGTCTCTCCTACGAGCAGTACTTC
TRBV19	TRBD1	NA	TRBJ1-1	CASRTGYLMNTEAFF	TGTGCCAGTAGGACAGGGTACCTCATGAACACTGAAGCTTTCTTT
TRBV2	TRBD1	NA	TRBJ1-2	CASSEEGGRGGYTF	TGTGCCAGCAGTGAAGAAGGGGGCAGGGGGGGCTACACCTTC
TRBV6-5	TRBD2	NA	TRBJ2-3	CASSYGSGRNTDTQYF	TGTGCCAGCAGTTACGGTAGCGGGAGGAACACAGATACGCAGTATTTT
TRBV11-3	NA	few	TRBJ2-2	CASSLVSAGELFF	TGTGCCAGCAGCTTAGTGTCGGCCGGGGAGCTGTTTTTT
TRBV9	TRBD1	few	TRBJ1-2	CASSAGGQFGQGYGYTF	TGTGCCAGCAGCGCAGGGGGACAGTTCGGGCAGGGCTATGGCTACACCTTC
TRBV6-6	NA	NA	TRBJ1-2	CASSYDSDYGYTF	TGTGCCAGCAGTTACGACAGCGATTATGGCTACACCTTC
TRBV27	NA	NA	TRBJ1-6	CASRGVYNSPLHF	TGTGCCAGCCGTGGAGTCTATAATTCACCCCTCCACTTT
TRBV7-9	NA	NA	TRBJ2-7	CASSLPPLEQYF	TGTGCCAGCAGCTTACCTCCTCTCGAGCAGTACTTC
TRBV28	TRBD2	NA	TRBJ2-7	CASSLAALAGGYYEQYF	TGTGCCAGCAGTTTGGCCGCCCTCGCGGGAGGGTACTACGAGCAGTACTTC